These 15 T cell receptor beta chains came from one sample sequenced in a study of T cell responses to AZD1222 COVID-19 vaccine. The assay was immunoSEQ multiplex PCR, and TCRdb's table has in-frame clones only and misses some. This table holds 75,000 to 100,000 clones, 85% to 90% found once. Material: peripheral blood, obtained on day 0 of AZD1222 vaccination. The receptors come from an adult in good health.

The chain links TRBV19 to TRBJ2-1; 11 bases line up with TRBD2. V shed 1 base, J shed 5 bases, and the junction held 4 bases outside the gene matches. The CDR3 sequence is 16 residues long. Germline V gives CDR1 LNHDA, CDR2 SQIVND (reference sequence). CDR3 DNA sequence: TGTGCCAGTAGTATAGCACTAGCGGGGGCCCACAATGAGCAGTTCTTC. Protein: CASSIALAGAHNEQFF.

This chain connects TRBV27 to TRBJ2-7, with D tentatively TRBD2 (5 bases). V dropped 5 bases and J dropped 0 bases, with 14 bases sitting between them. Germline V gene data show CDR1 as MNHEY and CDR2 as SMNVEV (reference sequence). CDR3 size: 15 residues. CDR3 in amino acids: CASSAFEGRSYEQYF. The CDR3 DNA reads TGTGCCAGCAGTGCCTTCGAGGGTCGCTCCTACGAGCAGTACTTC.

This sequence joins TRBV5-3 and TRBJ1-6; TRBD1 aligns across 7 bases. TRBV5-3 is identified as an open reading frame with a role that is uncertain. V trimming: 4 bases; J trimming: 14 bases; junction bases outside the gene matches: 21. CDR3 size: 17 residues. The DNA of the CDR3 is TGTGCCAGAAGCGGCATAGACAGGGTTCGGGGAGTATCGTCCCTCCACTTT. Amino acid sequence: CARSGIDRVRGVSSLHF.

The rearrangement joins TRBV19 to TRBJ1-1; TRBD1 matches at 7 bases. Germline assignment: CDR1 LNHDA and CDR2 SQIVND (reference sequence). With 6 bases clipped from V and 2 bases from J, the junction kept 9 bases outside the gene matches. The CDR3 covers 15 residues. The CDR3 sequence is CASRDRLNINTEAFF. CDR3 in DNA: TGTGCCAGTAGGGACAGGTTGAACATTAACACTGAAGCTTTCTTT.

This chain uses TRBV10-3 with TRBJ1-5; 9 bases line up with TRBD1. V lost 0 bases and J lost 6; bases outside the gene matches: 3. Germline CDR1 and CDR2: ENHRY and SYGVKD. CDR3 size: 15 residues. This CDR3 is CAISESGQGFQPQHF. As DNA, the CDR3 is TGTGCCATCAGTGAGTCGGGACAGGGTTTTCAGCCCCAGCATTTT.

V usage is TRBV28 and J usage is TRBJ1-1, with unresolved D. The ends were cut back, 3 bases at V and 5 bases at J, with 7 bases in the middle. Germline values: CDR1 MDHEN, CDR2 SYDVKM. This CDR3 has 12 amino acids. CDR3 DNA: TGTGCCAGCAGTTTCGGGGAGACTGAAGCTTTCTTT. The encoded protein is CASSFGETEAFF.

The genes are TRBV10-3 and TRBJ2-1, with 7 bases lining up with TRBD2. The CDR3 runs to 14 residues. CDR1 is ENHRY, CDR2 SYGVKD, per germline. Unmatched junction bases numbered 4, after V lost 6 bases and J lost 2 bases. The DNA of the CDR3 is TGTGCCATCAGAGGCGGGAGTACCTACAATGAGCAGTTCTTC. It yields the protein CAIRGGSTYNEQFF.

The V and J genes are TRBV7-8 and TRBJ2-2, with 16 bases lining up with TRBD2. The CDR3 contains 20 residues. In germline, CDR1 is SGHVS, CDR2 FQNEAQ. Unmatched junction bases numbered 12, after V lost 5 bases and J lost 3 bases. The CDR3 region is CASSRTAGTSGRADTGELFF. The CDR3 nucleotides are TGTGCCAGCAGCCGGACAGCCGGGACTAGCGGGAGGGCCGACACCGGGGAGCTGTTTTTT.

The chain combines TRBV12-3 or TRBV12-4 with TRBJ2-7; no clear D. This CDR3 is built from 12 residues. V was clipped by 5 bases and J by 3 bases, with 8 bases between them. The CDR3 is CASSVQRYEQYF. CDR3 DNA sequence: TGTGCCAGCAGTGTTCAGCGCTACGAGCAGTACTTC.

The chain couples TRBV29-1 to TRBJ1-2; 8 bases are a match to TRBD1. This CDR3 is 13 amino acids long. CDR1 is SQVTM and CDR2 is ANQGSEA in the germline V gene. J lost 7 bases, V lost 2 bases, and 6 bases had no gene match. The CDR3 sequence is CSVESGGNGGYTF. CDR3 DNA sequence: TGCAGCGTTGAATCAGGGGGCAACGGTGGCTACACCTTC.

The rearrangement links TRBV28 to TRBJ1-5, with 7 nucleotides matching TRBD1. The CDR3 runs 16 residues. Germline V gene lookup returns CDR1 MDHEN and CDR2 SYDVKM. The ends lost 6 bases at V and 1 base at J; junction bases unmatched: 9. The CDR3 DNA is TGTGCCAGCAGCGACAGGGCGTCGGCGAGCAATCAGCCCCAGCATTTT. Its translation: CASSDRASASNQPQHF.

The chain has TRBV5-6 and TRBJ1-2; 9 bases match TRBD1. Losses at the gene ends were 4 bases for V and 7 bases for J; bases not matched to a gene: 14. CDR3 length equals 16 residues. In germline, CDR1 is SGHDT, CDR2 YYEEEE. In DNA, the CDR3 is TGTGCCAGCAGCCCTTTTGGACAGGGGAATGTCGGTGGCTACACCTTC. Amino acid sequence: CASSPFGQGNVGGYTF. Combining the CDR3 with reference TRBV5-6 and TRBJ1-2 gives the whole variable domain DAGVTQSPTHLIKTRGQQVTLRCSPKSGHDTVSWYQQALGQGPQFIFQYYEEEERQRGNFPDRFSGHQFPNYSSELNVNALLLGDSALYLCASSPFGQGNVGGYTFGSGTRLTVV.

V and J are TRBV18 and TRBJ2-4, with D possibly matching TRBD1 (5 bases). CDR3 length: 14 amino acids. Trimming removed 0 bases at V and 10 bases at J, with 13 bases between. The V gene's germline CDR1 is KGHSH and CDR2 LQKENI. CDR3 region: CASSPPNQGWIQYF. CDR3 sequence (DNA): TGTGCCAGCTCACCACCGAATCAGGGCTGGATTCAGTACTTC.

In nucleotides, the CDR3 is TGTGCCAGCAGCTCGAGCGGGAGATCGGAGACCCAGTACTTC. It translates to CASSSSGRSETQYF. The chain recombines TRBV7-8 with TRBJ2-5; 8 bases fit TRBD2. CDR1 is SGHVS, CDR2 FQNEAQ, per germline. J gave up 5 bases and V 4 bases, and 6 bases lay outside the gene matches. This CDR3 region has 14 residues.

The chain has TRBV9 and TRBJ2-1, with TRBD2 identical over 10 bases. The ends lost 0 bases at V and 6 bases at J; junction bases unmatched: 6. The CDR3 covers 16 residues. Germline assignment: CDR1 SGDLS and CDR2 YYNGEE. The CDR3: CASSVGLAGDSNEQFF. As DNA, the CDR3 is TGTGCCAGCAGCGTAGGGCTAGCGGGAGACAGCAATGAGCAGTTCTTC.